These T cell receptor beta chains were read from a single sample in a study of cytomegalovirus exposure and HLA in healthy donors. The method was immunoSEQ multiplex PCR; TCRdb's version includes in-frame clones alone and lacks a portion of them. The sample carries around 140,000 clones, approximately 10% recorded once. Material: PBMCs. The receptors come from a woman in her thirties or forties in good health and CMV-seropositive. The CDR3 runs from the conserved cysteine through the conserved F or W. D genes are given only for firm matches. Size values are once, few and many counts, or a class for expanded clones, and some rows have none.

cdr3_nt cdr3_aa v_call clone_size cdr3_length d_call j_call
TGCGCCAGCAGTGAGTCCTCTCTCTCTGGGGCCAACGTCCTGACTTTC CASSESSLSGANVLTF TRBV10-1 NA 16 NA TRBJ2-6
TGTGCCAGCAGCACCCCGACTAGCGGGCGGTCCTACGAGCAGTACTTC CASSTPTSGRSYEQYF TRBV5-4 few 16 TRBD2 TRBJ2-7
TGCGCCAGCAGCCAAGCCTTGAACACCGGGGAGCTGTTTTTT CASSQALNTGELFF TRBV4-1 few 14 NA TRBJ2-2
TGTGCCAGCACCCTAACAGGAGTCACCTACAATGAGCAGTTCTTC CASTLTGVTYNEQFF TRBV7-9 NA 15 NA TRBJ2-1
TGCGCCAGCAGCTTCCCACTAAACCGGGACAGGGTTTACAATGAGCAGTTCTTC CASSFPLNRDRVYNEQFF TRBV5-1 few 18 TRBD1 TRBJ2-1
TGTGCCAGCAGTTCCTCTTGGGGGGAAGAGACCCAGTACTTC CASSSSWGEETQYF TRBV6-5 few 14 NA TRBJ2-5
TGTGCCAGCAGTTTCCTCCGGACAGGGGGCCCTAGCACAGATACGCAGTATTTT CASSFLRTGGPSTDTQYF TRBV27 few 18 TRBD1 TRBJ2-3
TGTGCCAGTAGGTGGGGACAGGTGAACACTGAAGCTTTCTTT CASRWGQVNTEAFF TRBV19 NA 14 TRBD1 TRBJ1-1
TGTGCCAGCAGTGAAACCAGAGAGACCCAGTACTTC CASSETRETQYF TRBV2 NA 12 NA TRBJ2-5
TGTGCCAGCAGCTCCGACACTGTTAAGATGACCTACGAGCAGTACTTC CASSSDTVKMTYEQYF TRBV7-2 few 16 NA TRBJ2-7
TGTGCCACCAGCAGAGGGGGGGATACCTACGAGCAGTACTTC CATSRGGDTYEQYF TRBV15 NA 14 NA TRBJ2-7
TGTGCCAGCAGTCCAGGGGGCGCGAACACCGGGGAGCTGTTTTTT CASSPGGANTGELFF TRBV6-5 NA 15 TRBD1 TRBJ2-2
TGTGCCAGCAAAAAAGGACAGGGGACTGAAAAACTGTTTTTT CASKKGQGTEKLFF TRBV2 NA 14 TRBD1 TRBJ1-4
TGTGCCAGCTCACCCGACAGGGGCCACTACAATGAGCAGTTCTTC CASSPDRGHYNEQFF TRBV18 NA 15 TRBD1 TRBJ2-1
TGCGCCAGCAGCTACATCGGGCTAGCGGGCACAGATACGCAGTATTTT CASSYIGLAGTDTQYF TRBV5-1 few 16 TRBD2 TRBJ2-3
TGTGCCAGCAGTTACTTAGGGGGTCTGGGTGAGCAGTACTTC CASSYLGGLGEQYF TRBV6-5 few 14 NA TRBJ2-7
TGTGCCAGTAGTAAACAGGGGGCGGGTAACGGGGACATTCAGTACTTC CASSKQGAGNGDIQYF TRBV19 NA 16 TRBD1 TRBJ2-4
TGTGCCAGCAGCCTGTCGGGACAGGCCTATGGCTACACCTTC CASSLSGQAYGYTF TRBV5-4 few 14 TRBD1 TRBJ1-2
TGTGCTAGTGGTTCCCCGGGCGTGGGCGGGCAAGAGACCCAGTACTTC CASGSPGVGGQETQYF TRBV12-5 NA 16 NA TRBJ2-5
TGTGCCAGCAGCTTATCCAATAAACAGGGGGCCGACACCGGGGAGCTGTTTTTT CASSLSNKQGADTGELFF TRBV7-2 few 18 TRBD1 TRBJ2-2
TGTGCCAGCAGTGAATACCAGGTCGACGAGCAGTACTTC CASSEYQVDEQYF TRBV6-5 many 13 NA TRBJ2-7
TGTGCCAGCAGCTCATCGGAGGCCGGGACGCAGTATTTT CASSSSEAGTQYF TRBV7-9 NA 13 NA TRBJ2-3
TGTGCCAGCAGAGAGCATACGGACACTGAAGCTTTCTTT CASREHTDTEAFF TRBV6-1 NA 13 NA TRBJ1-1
TGTGCCAGCACCCCCCGCCAGGGGAATGAAGCTTTCTTT CASTPRQGNEAFF TRBV6-8 few 13 NA TRBJ1-1
TGTGCCAGCAGTGCCAGGGGAGATGGCTACACCTTC CASSARGDGYTF TRBV2 NA 12 NA TRBJ1-2
TGTGCCAGCAGTTTCAGACAGGGGTCCCTCCATGGCTACACCTTC CASSFRQGSLHGYTF TRBV6-5 few 15 TRBD1 TRBJ1-2
TGTGCCAGCAGTGTCCAGGGTGGCTATGGCTACACCTTC CASSVQGGYGYTF TRBV2 NA 13 NA TRBJ1-2
TGTGCCATCAGTGAGCAGGGGAGCAACACTGAAGCTTTCTTT CAISEQGSNTEAFF TRBV10-3 few 14 NA TRBJ1-1
TGTGCCAGCAGTGCTCCGGGTCACAGGGCCCTCCACTTT CASSAPGHRALHF TRBV6-1 few 13 NA TRBJ1-6
TGTGCCAGCAGCTTCTGGACTAGCGCCCCCACAGATACGCAGTATTTT CASSFWTSAPTDTQYF TRBV5-6 NA 16 TRBD2 TRBJ2-3
TGTGCCAGTGGTGAAACAGGGGCGCGTTCACCCCTCCACTTT CASGETGARSPLHF TRBV19 NA 14 TRBD1 TRBJ1-6
TGTGCCAGCAGCCTGGGGGGGGCGGGAAACACCATATATTTT CASSLGGAGNTIYF TRBV7-8 NA 14 NA TRBJ1-3
TGTGCCAGCAGCTTAAACGGGCAGGGGGACGAGCAGTTCTTC CASSLNGQGDEQFF TRBV7-2 few 14 TRBD1 TRBJ2-1
TGCGCCAGCAGCCAAGTCCAGGCACGATTAGAAAAACTGTTTTTT CASSQVQARLEKLFF TRBV4-3 few 15 NA TRBJ1-4
TGTGCCAGCATGGGGGGGGGCACTGAAGCTTTCTTT CASMGGGTEAFF TRBV6-5 NA 12 NA TRBJ1-1
TGTGCCAGCAGCTTGGGGTTCACTTATGAGCAGTTCTTC CASSLGFTYEQFF TRBV5-6 few 13 NA TRBJ2-1
TGTGCCAGCAGCTTGGGGACTTTCGAGACCCAGTACTTC CASSLGTFETQYF TRBV11-2 few 13 NA TRBJ2-5
TGTGCCAGTCAAGAGGACTTGGGCAATCAGCCCCAGCATTTT CASQEDLGNQPQHF TRBV19 few 14 NA TRBJ1-5
TGTGCCAGCTCACCAAACAGACAGCCCGATGAGCAGTTCTTC CASSPNRQPDEQFF TRBV18 few 14 NA TRBJ2-1
TGTGCCAGTAGTACCACAGGGGACGCGGTTAACTATGGCTACACCTTC CASSTTGDAVNYGYTF TRBV19 NA 16 TRBD1 TRBJ1-2
TGTGCTAGTGGTTTGGCTAGCGGGGGCTACAATGAGCAGTTCTTC CASGLASGGYNEQFF TRBV12-5 many 15 TRBD2 TRBJ2-1
TGTGCCAGCGTATACAGGCGGGGACAAGAGACCCAGTACTTC CASVYRRGQETQYF TRBV7-8 NA 14 NA TRBJ2-5
TGTGCCAGCAGCACCTGGGGGGGAACCTTGAACACTGAAGCTTTCTTT CASSTWGGTLNTEAFF TRBV7-8 NA 16 NA TRBJ1-1
TGTGCCAGCAGTTACGATGGACAGCTCTACGAGCAGTACTTC CASSYDGQLYEQYF TRBV6-6 NA 14 NA TRBJ2-7
TGCAGCGTTGAAGATAATGGCTACACCTTC CSVEDNGYTF TRBV29-1 few 10 NA TRBJ1-2
TGTGCCAGTAGCAACGACAGGGGAAGAGCTAGCAATCAGCCCCAGCATTTT CASSNDRGRASNQPQHF TRBV19 NA 17 TRBD1 TRBJ1-5
TGCGCCAGCAGCCAAGATGGTCTACCACAGTACTTC CASSQDGLPQYF TRBV4-1 few 12 NA TRBJ2-5
TGTGCCATCAGTGAAGGGGGCGAGGGCTACACCTTC CAISEGGEGYTF TRBV10-3 NA 12 TRBD1 TRBJ1-2
TGCAGCGTTGAGATTTGGAATGAGGACAGGGGTACTCCAGATACGCAGTATTTT CSVEIWNEDRGTPDTQYF TRBV29-1 few 18 TRBD1 TRBJ2-3
TGTGCCAGCAGCCCCCCGGGCGGGGGCGGGACTGAAGCTTTCTTT CASSPPGGGGTEAFF TRBV5-4 few 15 NA TRBJ1-1
TGTGCCAGCAGTTACCGGACAGGGGAGTACGAGCAGTACTTC CASSYRTGEYEQYF TRBV6-5 NA 14 TRBD1 TRBJ2-7
TGTGCCAGCAGCGTCAACTCCGGGACTAGCAAGCAGTTCTTC CASSVNSGTSKQFF TRBV9 few 14 TRBD2 TRBJ2-1
TGTGCCAGCAGCTCCCCGGGACAGGGGACGTTCGGCTACACCTTC CASSSPGQGTFGYTF TRBV7-2 few 15 TRBD1 TRBJ1-2